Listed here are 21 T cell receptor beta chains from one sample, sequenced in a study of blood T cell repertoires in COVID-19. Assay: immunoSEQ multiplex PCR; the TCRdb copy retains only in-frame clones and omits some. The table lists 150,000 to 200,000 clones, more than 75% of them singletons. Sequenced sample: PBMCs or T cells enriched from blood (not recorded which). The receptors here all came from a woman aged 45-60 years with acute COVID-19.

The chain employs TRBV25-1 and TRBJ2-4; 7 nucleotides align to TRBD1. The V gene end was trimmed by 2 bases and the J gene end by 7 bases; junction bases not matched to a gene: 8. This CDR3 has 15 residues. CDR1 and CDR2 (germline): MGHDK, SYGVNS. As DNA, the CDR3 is TGTGCCAGCAGTGAACCCCGGGACAGTCGTAACATTCAGTACTTC. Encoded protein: CASSEPRDSRNIQYF.

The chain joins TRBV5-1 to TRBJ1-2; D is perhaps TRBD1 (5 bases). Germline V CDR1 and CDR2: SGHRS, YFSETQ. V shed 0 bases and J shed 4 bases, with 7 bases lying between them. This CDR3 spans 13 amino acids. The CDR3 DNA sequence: TGCGCCAGCAGCTTGGACAGGAGCTATGGCTACACCTTC. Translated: CASSLDRSYGYTF.

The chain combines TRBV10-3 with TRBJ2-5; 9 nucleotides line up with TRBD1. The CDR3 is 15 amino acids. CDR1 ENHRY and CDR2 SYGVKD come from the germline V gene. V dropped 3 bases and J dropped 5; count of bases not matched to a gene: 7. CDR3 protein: CAISDTGGVRETQYF. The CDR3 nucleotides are TGTGCCATCAGTGATACAGGGGGCGTTCGGGAGACCCAGTACTTC.

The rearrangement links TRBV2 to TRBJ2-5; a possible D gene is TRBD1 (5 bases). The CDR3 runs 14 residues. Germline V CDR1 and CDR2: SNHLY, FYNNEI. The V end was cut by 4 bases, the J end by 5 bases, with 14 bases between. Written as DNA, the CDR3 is TGTGCCAGCAGTGGTGCCAGGGTGGTGGAGACCCAGTACTTC. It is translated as CASSGARVVETQYF.

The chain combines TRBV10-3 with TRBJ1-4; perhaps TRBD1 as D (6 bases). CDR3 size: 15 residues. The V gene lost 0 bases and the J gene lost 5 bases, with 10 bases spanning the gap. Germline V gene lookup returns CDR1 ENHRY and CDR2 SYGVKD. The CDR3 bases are TGTGCCATCAGTGAGTCTGGGACAATGAATGAAAAACTGTTTTTT. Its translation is CAISESGTMNEKLFF.

The CDR3 spells CASSPGLGAYNSPLHF. CDR3 coding DNA: TGTGCCAGCAGCCCGGGGTTGGGGGCGTATAATTCACCCCTCCACTTT. The chain has TRBV3-1 (or the pseudogene TRBV3-2) and TRBJ1-6; the D gene is possibly TRBD1 (6 bases). Between the trimmed V and J ends, which lost 4 bases and 4 bases, there was a span of 14 bases. The CDR3 consists of 16 residues. Germline CDR1 reads LGHDT; CDR2 reads YNNKEL (reference sequence).

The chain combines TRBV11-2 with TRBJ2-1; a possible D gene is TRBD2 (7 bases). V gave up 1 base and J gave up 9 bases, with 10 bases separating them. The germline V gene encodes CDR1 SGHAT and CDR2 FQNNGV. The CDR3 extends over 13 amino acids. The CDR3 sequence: CASSLVGGPEQFF. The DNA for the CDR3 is TGTGCCAGCAGCTTAGTGGGGGGGCCTGAGCAGTTCTTC.

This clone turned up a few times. CDR3 in amino acids: CASSEGFSPRGYTF. The CDR3 coding sequence is TGTGCCAGCAGTGAAGGGTTTTCACCGAGGGGCTACACCTTC. V and J are TRBV2 and TRBJ1-2; D not certain. The germline V gene has CDR1 SNHLY and CDR2 FYNNEI. This CDR3 is 14 amino acids long. V was trimmed by 1 base and J by 8 bases, leaving 14 bases between them.

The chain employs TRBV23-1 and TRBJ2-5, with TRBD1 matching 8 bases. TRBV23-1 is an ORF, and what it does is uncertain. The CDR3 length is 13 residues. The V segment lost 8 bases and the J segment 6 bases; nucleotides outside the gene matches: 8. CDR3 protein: CASRAGQGKTQYF. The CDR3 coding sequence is TGCGCCAGCCGAGCCGGACAGGGAAAGACCCAGTACTTC.

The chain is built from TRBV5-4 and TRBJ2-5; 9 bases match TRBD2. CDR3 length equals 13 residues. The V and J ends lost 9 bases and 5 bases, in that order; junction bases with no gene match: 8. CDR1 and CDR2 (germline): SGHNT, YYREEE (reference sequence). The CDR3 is CAKCGGAGETQYF. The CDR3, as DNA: TGTGCCAAGTGCGGGGGGGCAGGGGAGACCCAGTACTTC.

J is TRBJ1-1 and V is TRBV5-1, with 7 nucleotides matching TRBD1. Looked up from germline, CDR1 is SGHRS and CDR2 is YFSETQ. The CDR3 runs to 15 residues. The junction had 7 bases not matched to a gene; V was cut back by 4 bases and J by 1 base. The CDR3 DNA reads TGCGCCAGCAGCGCGCCAGGGGGTACGAACACTGAAGCTTTCTTT. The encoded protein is CASSAPGGTNTEAFF.

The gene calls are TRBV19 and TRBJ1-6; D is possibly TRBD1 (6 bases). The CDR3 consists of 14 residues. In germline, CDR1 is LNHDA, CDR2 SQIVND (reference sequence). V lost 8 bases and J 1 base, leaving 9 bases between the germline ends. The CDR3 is CASQQGSYNSPLHF. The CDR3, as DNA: TGTGCCAGTCAACAGGGTTCCTATAATTCACCCCTCCACTTT. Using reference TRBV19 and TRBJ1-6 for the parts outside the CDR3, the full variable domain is DGGITQSPKYLFRKEGQNVTLSCEQNLNHDAMYWYRQDPGQGLRLIYYSQIVNDFQKGDIAEGYSVSREKKESFPLTVTSAQKNPTAFYLCASQQGSYNSPLHFGNGTRLTVT.

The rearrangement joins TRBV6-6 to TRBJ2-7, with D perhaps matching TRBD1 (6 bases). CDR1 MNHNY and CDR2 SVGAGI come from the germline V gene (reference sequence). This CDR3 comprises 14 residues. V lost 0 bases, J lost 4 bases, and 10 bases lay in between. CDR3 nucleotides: TGTGCCAGCAGTTACTCTGGACAGATATACGAGCAGTACGTC. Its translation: CASSYSGQIYEQYV.

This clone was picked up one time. The CDR3 DNA reads as TGTGCCACCCAGGGGGCCCGTAAACTGTTTTTT. This encodes CATQGARKLFF. The chain joins TRBV19 to TRBJ1-4; 8 nucleotides align to TRBD1. The CDR3 runs 11 residues. Germline CDR1 reads LNHDA; CDR2 reads SQIVND (reference sequence). After removal of 10 bases from V and 11 bases from J, the junction contained 6 bases not matched to a gene. The full variable domain, in which reference TRBV19 and TRBJ1-4 provide the parts outside the CDR3, is DGGITQSPKYLFRKEGQNVTLSCEQNLNHDAMYWYRQDPGQGLRLIYYSQIVNDFQKGDIAEGYSVSREKKESFPLTVTSAQKNPTAFYLCATQGARKLFFGSGTQLSVL.

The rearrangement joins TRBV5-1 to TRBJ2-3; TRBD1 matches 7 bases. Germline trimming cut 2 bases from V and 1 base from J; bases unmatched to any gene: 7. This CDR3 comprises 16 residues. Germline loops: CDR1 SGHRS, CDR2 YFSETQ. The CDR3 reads CASSLGSGGGTDTQYF. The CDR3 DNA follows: TGCGCCAGCAGCTTAGGGTCAGGGGGAGGCACAGATACGCAGTATTTT.

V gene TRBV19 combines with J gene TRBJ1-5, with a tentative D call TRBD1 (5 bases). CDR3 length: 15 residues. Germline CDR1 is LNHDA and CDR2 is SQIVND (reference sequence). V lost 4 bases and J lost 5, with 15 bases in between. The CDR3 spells CASSSQGLQYQPQHF. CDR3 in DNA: TGTGCCAGTAGTAGTCAGGGTTTGCAATATCAGCCCCAGCATTTT. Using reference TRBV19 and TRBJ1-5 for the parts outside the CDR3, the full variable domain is DGGITQSPKYLFRKEGQNVTLSCEQNLNHDAMYWYRQDPGQGLRLIYYSQIVNDFQKGDIAEGYSVSREKKESFPLTVTSAQKNPTAFYLCASSSQGLQYQPQHFGDGTRLSIL.

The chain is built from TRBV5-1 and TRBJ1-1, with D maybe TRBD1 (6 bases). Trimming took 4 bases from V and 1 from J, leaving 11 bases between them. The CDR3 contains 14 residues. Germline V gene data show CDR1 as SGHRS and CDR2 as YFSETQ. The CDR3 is CASSGTTGNTEAFF. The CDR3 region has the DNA TGCGCCAGCAGCGGAACGACAGGGAACACTGAAGCTTTCTTT. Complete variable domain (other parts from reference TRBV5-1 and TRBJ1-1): KAGVTQTPRYLIKTRGQQVTLSCSPISGHRSVSWYQQTPGQGLQFLFEYFSETQRNKGNFPGRFSGRQFSNSRSEMNVSTLELGDSALYLCASSGTTGNTEAFFGQGTRLTVV.

CDR3 amino acids: CASSLTASTDTQYF. As DNA, the CDR3 is TGCGCCAGCAGCCTCACCGCGAGCACAGATACGCAGTATTTT. This sequence joins TRBV5-1 and TRBJ2-3, with no clear D. Trimming removed 4 bases from V and 0 bases from J, with 9 bases in between. The germline V gene encodes CDR1 SGHRS and CDR2 YFSETQ. This CDR3 is 14 amino acids long.

The chain's CDR3 is CASNLLRGSTGELFF. CDR3 sequence (DNA): TGTGCCAGCAACTTACTTAGGGGGTCCACCGGGGAGCTGTTTTTT. The chain uses TRBV6-5 and TRBJ2-2, with D tentatively TRBD1 (6 bases). Trimming took off 7 bases at V and 4 bases at J, with 16 bases between the two ends. This CDR3 contains 15 residues. Germline loops: CDR1 MNHEY, CDR2 SVGAGI.

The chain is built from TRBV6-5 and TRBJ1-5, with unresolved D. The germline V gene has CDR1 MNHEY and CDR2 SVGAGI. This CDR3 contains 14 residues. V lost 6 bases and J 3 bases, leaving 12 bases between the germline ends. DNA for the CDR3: TGTGCCAGCAGGGGCCGGGAATTCAATCAGCCCCAGCATTTT. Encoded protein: CASRGREFNQPQHF.

The CDR3 DNA follows: TGTGCCAGCAGCTTAGCGCAAGAAGAGGCTAACTATGGCTACACCTTC. This translates into CASSLAQEEANYGYTF. This chain joins TRBV7-9 and TRBJ1-2; D call uncertain. The CDR3 has 16 residues. Germline assignment: CDR1 SEHNR and CDR2 FQNEAQ (reference sequence). V lost 0 bases to trimming and J lost 0 bases, with 11 bases between them. Full variable domain (remainder filled in from reference TRBV7-9 and TRBJ1-2): DTGVSQNPRHKITKRGQNVTFRCDPISEHNRLYWYRQTLGQGPEFLTYFQNEAQLEKSRLLSDRFSAERPKGSFSTLEIQRTEQGDSAMYLCASSLAQEEANYGYTFGSGTRLTVV.